The present T cell receptor (beta chain) was sequenced within a study of breast tumors, draining lymph nodes, adjacent tissues. Using its own MiXCR run on the multiplex PCR reads, TCRdb lists one record per CDR3 protein. The sample lists approximately 180,000 distinct CDR3 sequences; approximately 30% were seen once. General observations from the study: Data fit most tumor T cells coming from lymph node, expanding in tumor.

Samples came from axillary lymph nodes draining the breast cancer. This clonotype occurred once. Antigen unknown. The CDR3 has 22 amino acids. V dropped 0 bases and J dropped 13 bases, with 40 bases sitting between them. The V gene is TRBV12-3 or TRBV12-4, the J gene TRBJ1-5, with unresolved D. Specimen: axillary lymph node tissue. The source is a female donor with breast cancer. Some clones in this sample may be carry-over from other donors' samples. CDR3 region: CASSLAHATGELNCWHRSTQHF. CDR3 DNA: TGTGCCAGCAGTTTAGCCCACGCCACCGGGGAGCTAAACTGCTGGCACAGAAGTACACAGCATTTT.